This record covers a single T cell receptor (beta chain). Germline V lookup: CDR1 SGHTA, CDR2 FQGNSA. This CDR3 contains 17 residues. Between the trimmed V and J ends, which lost 4 bases and 3 bases, there was a span of 21 bases. TCRdb keeps only in-frame clones here, not all; method: immunoSEQ multiplex PCR. Among 100,000 to 150,000 clones, roughly 84% were seen once, and the ten largest hold about a sixth. This specimen comes from a study of blood T cell repertoires in COVID-19. About the study: The cDNA or gDNA used as material had been derived from T cells, B-cell-depleted T cells, or PBMCs.

Sequencing was carried out using peripheral blood. The gene calls are TRBV7-2 and TRBJ1-2; D is possibly TRBD1 (5 bases). This TCR derives from a woman aged 80 or over with acute or convalescent COVID-19. The CDR3 DNA follows: TGTGCCAGCAGCTCCCCCAGGGAGGGGAACCGTCACTATGGCTACACCTTC. This encodes CASSSPREGNRHYGYTF.